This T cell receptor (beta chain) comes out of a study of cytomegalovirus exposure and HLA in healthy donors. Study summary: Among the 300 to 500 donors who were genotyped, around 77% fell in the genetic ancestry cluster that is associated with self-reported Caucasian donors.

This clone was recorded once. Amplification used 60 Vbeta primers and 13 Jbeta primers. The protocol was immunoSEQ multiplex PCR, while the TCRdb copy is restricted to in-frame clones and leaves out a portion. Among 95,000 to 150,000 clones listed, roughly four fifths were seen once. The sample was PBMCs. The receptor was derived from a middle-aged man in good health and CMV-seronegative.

As DNA, the CDR3 is TGTGCCAGCAACAACCGACGACACATCCTCAAATACACCTTC. This translates into CASNNRRHILKYTF. The chain couples TRBV5-6 to TRBJ1-2; D is undetermined. V lost 6 bases to trimming and J lost 11 bases, with 23 bases between them. CDR1 is SGHDT and CDR2 is YYEEEE in the germline V gene. The CDR3 has 14 residues.